This is a list of T cell receptor beta chains from one sample in a study of blood T cell repertoires in COVID-19. Some clones are missing from TCRdb's copy, which holds only in-frame ones; the method was immunoSEQ multiplex PCR. Among 150,000 to 200,000 clones, over 80% were seen once, and the ten largest hold about 3.2%. The sequenced sample consisted of PBMCs or T cells enriched from blood (not recorded which). The receptors were gathered from a woman younger than 45 who had been exposed to COVID-19. CDR3s include the opening cysteine and the closing phenylalanine or tryptophan. The D gene is left open where the match is weak. Size values are once, few and many counts, or a class for expanded clones, and some rows have none.

NA,17,TRBV7-9,NA,TRBJ2-1,CASSPRGPDSSYNEQFF,TGTGCCAGCAGCCCAAGAGGGCCCGATAGCTCCTACAATGAGCAGTTCTTC
NA,15,TRBV30,NA,TRBJ2-4,CAWSRLHLAKNIQYF,TGTGCCTGGAGTCGACTACATCTAGCCAAAAACATTCAGTACTTC
NA,15,TRBV11-3,NA,TRBJ2-5,CASSSGVGRQETQYF,TGTGCCAGCAGCTCGGGCGTGGGGCGGCAAGAGACCCAGTACTTC
NA,13,TRBV2,NA,TRBJ1-1,CASSDQSNTEAFF,TGTGCCAGCAGTGACCAGTCTAACACTGAAGCTTTCTTT
TRBD2,16,TRBV19,once,TRBJ2-4,CASSIWGGRDENIQYF,TGTGCCAGTAGTATTTGGGGGGGGAGGGACGAAAACATTCAGTACTTC
TRBD1,15,TRBV27,NA,TRBJ2-3,CASSYGQASTDTQYF,TGTGCCAGCAGTTATGGACAGGCCAGCACAGATACGCAGTATTTT
NA,13,TRBV4-1,NA,TRBJ1-5,CASSQEPDQPQHF,TGCGCCAGCAGCCAAGAACCGGATCAGCCCCAGCATTTT
NA,12,TRBV6-6,NA,TRBJ2-3,CASSPTGDTQYF,TGTGCCAGCAGTCCTACAGGAGATACGCAGTATTTT
NA,14,TRBV7-2,NA,TRBJ2-7,CASSSRDKPYEQYF,TGTGCCAGCAGCTCCCGGGACAAGCCCTACGAGCAGTACTTC
NA,14,TRBV6-1,NA,TRBJ2-1,CASSESGSYNEQFF,TGTGCCAGCAGTGAAAGCGGCTCCTACAATGAGCAGTTCTTC
NA,18,TRBV5-4,NA,TRBJ2-3,CASSPPKVAGASTDTQYF,TGTGCCAGCAGCCCGCCTAAAGTGGCGGGGGCCAGCACAGATACGCAGTATTTT
NA,14,TRBV9,NA,TRBJ1-5,CASSVSGSNQPQHF,TGTGCCAGCAGCGTATCGGGAAGCAATCAGCCCCAGCATTTT
NA,15,TRBV2,few,TRBJ1-3,CASSEPAGNLNTIYF,TGTGCCAGCAGTGAACCGGCAGGGAATCTGAACACCATATATTTT
TRBD1,15,TRBV6-5,NA,TRBJ1-5,CASSYMAGGNQPQHF,TGTGCCAGCAGTTACATGGCAGGGGGAAATCAGCCCCAGCATTTT
TRBD1,15,TRBV9,NA,TRBJ1-4,CASSLLDRGGEKLFF,TGTGCCAGCAGCCTCCTGGACAGGGGAGGTGAAAAACTGTTTTTT
NA,13,TRBV5-1,NA,TRBJ2-3,CASSGLRTDTQYF,TGCGCCAGCTCGGGACTCCGCACAGATACGCAGTATTTT
NA,14,TRBV9,NA,TRBJ1-2,CASPLNRAIYGYTF,TGTGCCAGCCCCCTAAACAGGGCGATCTATGGCTACACCTTC
TRBD2,15,TRBV5-1,NA,TRBJ2-1,CASSLERGGSDEQFF,TGCGCCAGCAGCTTGGAGCGGGGGGGCAGCGATGAGCAGTTCTTC
TRBD1,18,TRBV9,NA,TRBJ1-2,CASSVGDRDGLLDYGYTF,TGTGCCAGCAGCGTAGGAGACAGGGACGGGTTACTGGACTATGGCTACACCTTC
NA,15,TRBV11-2,NA,TRBJ2-7,CASSPLRGTSYEQYF,TGTGCCAGCAGCCCCCTCCGGGGGACCTCCTACGAGCAGTACTTC
NA,13,TRBV7-2,once,TRBJ1-1,CASSFGANTEAFF,TGTGCCAGCAGCTTTGGAGCCAACACTGAAGCTTTCTTT
TRBD2,14,TRBV10-3,NA,TRBJ2-1,CAITSSGANNEQFF,TGTGCCATTACCTCTAGCGGGGCTAACAATGAGCAGTTCTTC
NA,15,TRBV6-5,NA,TRBJ2-7,CASSYAPRTPYEQYF,TGTGCCAGCAGTTACGCGCCGCGGACTCCATACGAGCAGTACTTC
TRBD1,15,TRBV7-2,NA,TRBJ2-7,CASSLVFGQGYEQYF,TGTGCCAGCAGCTTAGTTTTCGGACAGGGATACGAGCAGTACTTC
NA,10,TRBV6-5,few,TRBJ2-7,CATGLGEQYF,TGTGCCACAGGGCTGGGCGAGCAGTACTTC
NA,13,TRBV12-3/TRBV12-4,NA,TRBJ1-5,CASSFSGELPQHF,TGTGCCAGCAGTTTTTCAGGGGAACTGCCCCAGCATTTT
NA,14,TRBV5-5,NA,TRBJ2-7,CASSLDRVFYEQYF,TGTGCCAGCAGCTTGGACCGGGTCTTCTACGAGCAGTACTTC
TRBD1,15,TRBV6-6,few,TRBJ2-7,CASSPDRGRKREQYF,TGTGCCAGCAGTCCCGACAGGGGGCGGAAGCGCGAGCAGTACTTC
NA,13,TRBV30,NA,TRBJ1-1,CALIHEVNTEAFF,TGTGCCTTAATACATGAAGTGAACACTGAAGCTTTCTTT
NA,14,TRBV4-3,NA,TRBJ1-5,CASSQEEGRQPQHF,TGCGCCAGCAGCCAAGAGGAGGGTCGTCAGCCCCAGCATTTT
TRBD1,16,TRBV4-1,NA,TRBJ2-7,CASSPPTGAGRYEQYF,TGCGCCAGCAGCCCACCGACAGGGGCGGGTAGGTACGAGCAGTACTTC
TRBD1,15,TRBV7-9,once,TRBJ1-6,CASIPDRALNSPLHF,TGTGCCAGCATACCGGACAGGGCCCTTAATTCACCCCTCCACTTT
NA,15,TRBV5-1,NA,TRBJ1-3,CASSLDRNSGNTIYF,TGCGCCAGCAGCTTGGACAGGAACTCTGGAAACACCATATATTTT
TRBD1,12,TRBV19,NA,TRBJ1-1,CASSKQGAEAFF,TGTGCCAGTAGTAAACAGGGGGCTGAAGCTTTCTTT